This section outlines one TCR beta chain sequence together with its context. Its cognate antigen is unknown. At one boundary the junction diverges from the germline segment, which might be a read error. The data are from a study of OX40 agonist ivuxolimab in advanced cancers. General study results and limits: The mean number of expanded clones was higher in CD8+ T cells than in CD4+.

TCRdb's table, derived via immunoSEQ multiplex PCR, lists solely in-frame clones and lacks some. The sample includes roughly 25,000 clones, around 81% of them seen just once. The CDR3 has 15 residues. Germline V gene sequence: CDR1 SGHAT, CDR2 FQNNGV. V and J are TRBV11-2 and TRBJ2-7, with D perhaps TRBD2 (6 bases). This sequence was found in an adult with an advanced solid tumor such as melanoma, head and neck, liver or kidney cancer. The source was CD4+ or CD8+ T cells sorted from blood, collected in a trial of the OX40 agonist ivuxolimab. The CDR3 is CASSLPQGLSYGQYF. The CDR3, as DNA: TGTGCCAGCAGCTTACCTCAGGGACTCTCCTACGGGCAGTACTTC.